Each of the 19 T cell receptor beta chains below was sequenced from the same sample in a study of patients and donors after allogeneic stem cell transplantation. TCRdb ran MiXCR on the RT-PCR reads and lists one entry per CDR3 protein. The sample yields approximately 150,000 distinct CDR3 sequences, over 30% seen once. The sequencing input was blood, either unsorted or a sorted T cell fraction (not recorded which). These receptors originate from a human donor who was either an allogeneic HSCT recipient or a stem cell or donor lymphocyte infusion donor (not recorded which). It is not recorded whose cells these are; they may come from a transplant donor.

This clonotype has a single count. The rearrangement joins TRBV6-1 to TRBJ2-6; 12 bases agree with TRBD2. Per the germline V gene, CDR1 is MNHNS and CDR2 is SASEGT. V was clipped by 4 bases and J by 0 bases; unmatched bases: 7. The CDR3 extends over 19 amino acids. The CDR3 here is CASSVRTSGAISGANVLTF. The CDR3 DNA sequence: TGTGCCAGCAGTGTCAGGACTAGCGGGGCGATCTCTGGGGCCAACGTCCTGACTTTC.

This clonotype was counted between two and nine times. This chain joins TRBV7-2 and TRBJ1-2; the D is unclear. V lost 5 bases to trimming and J lost 6 bases, with 16 bases between them. The CDR3 length is 14 residues. Germline V gives CDR1 SGHTA, CDR2 FQGNSA. CDR3 amino acids: CASSPRAEGDGYTF. CDR3 sequence (DNA): TGTGCCAGCAGCCCCCGGGCAGAGGGAGATGGCTACACCTTC.

In this sample, this clonotype turned up a few times. This chain connects TRBV9 to TRBJ1-3; a weak D match, TRBD1 (5 bases). The CDR3 loop spans 13 amino acids. Between the trimmed V and J ends, which lost 0 bases and 10 bases, there was a span of 11 bases. The germline gives CDR1 SGDLS, CDR2 YYNGEE. Here the CDR3 DNA reads TGTGCCAGCAGCGTAGCCGATGAGGGGACCATATATTTT. Its translation is CASSVADEGTIYF. Complete variable domain (other parts from reference TRBV9 and TRBJ1-3): DSGVTQTPKHLITATGQRVTLRCSPRSGDLSVYWYQQSLDQGLQFLIQYYNGEERAKGNILERFSAQQFPDLHSELNLSSLELGDSALYFCASSVADEGTIYFGEGSWLTVV.

The rearrangement links TRBV30 to TRBJ1-1; a weak D match, TRBD1 (6 bases). In germline, CDR1 is GTSNPN, CDR2 SVGIG (reference sequence). The CDR3 has 13 amino acids. V dropped 7 bases and J dropped 4 bases, with 16 bases sitting between them. In DNA form, the CDR3 reads TGTGCCTTCACGGGGGGCTGGGGCACTGAAGCTTTCTTT. Protein: CAFTGGWGTEAFF. The full variable domain, with the rest looked up from reference TRBV30 and TRBJ1-1, is SQTIHQWPATLVQPVGSPLSLECTVEGTSNPNLYWYRQAAGRGLQLLFYSVGIGQISSEVPQNLSASRPQDRQFILSSKKLLLSDSGFYLCAFTGGWGTEAFFGQGTRLTVV.

The chain couples TRBV5-1 to TRBJ2-1; D unresolved. This CDR3 is 15 amino acids long. V gave up 0 bases and J gave up 0 bases, with 7 bases separating them. Germline V CDR1 and CDR2: SGHRS, YFSETQ. The CDR3 DNA reads as TGCGCCAGCAGCTTGGATGTGAGCTCCTACAATGAGCAGTTCTTC. Residues: CASSLDVSSYNEQFF.

This clonotype showed up just a few times. The CDR3 DNA follows: TGTGCCAGCACTCGGTCCTCTGGAAACACCATATATTTT. Its protein is CASTRSSGNTIYF. This rearrangement joins TRBV6-6 to TRBJ1-3; no reliable D call. V was cut by 7 bases and J by 0 bases, with 7 bases left in between. The CDR3 loop spans 13 amino acids. Germline V lookup: CDR1 MNHNY, CDR2 SVGAGI (reference sequence).

The sample holds a few counts of this clonotype. This chain links TRBV2 with TRBJ1-1, with D possibly matching TRBD1 (5 bases). The CDR3 has 15 residues. Trimming pared 6 bases from V and 5 bases from J, leaving 19 bases between. CDR1 is SNHLY, CDR2 FYNNEI, per germline. CDR3 coding DNA: TGTGCCAGCAGCCCCTGGACAAGAATTGGAACTGAAGCTTTCTTT. The encoded protein is CASSPWTRIGTEAFF.

The chain recombines TRBV20-1 with TRBJ1-5, with 7 bases lining up with TRBD1. The V segment lost 6 bases and the J segment 3 bases; nucleotides outside the gene matches: 11. CDR1 and CDR2 (germline): DFQATT, SNEGSKA (reference sequence). This CDR3 is built from 15 residues. DNA of the CDR3: TGCAGTGCGGCCGACAGGGAAACTCTCAATCAGCCCCAGCATTTT. It yields the protein CSAADRETLNQPQHF.

The chain combines TRBV27 with TRBJ1-5, with unresolved D. In germline, CDR1 is MNHEY, CDR2 SMNVEV (reference sequence). This CDR3 comprises 15 residues. The V end was cut by 4 bases, the J end by 0 bases, with 10 bases between. The CDR3 region is CASSSALYSNQPQHF. DNA of the CDR3: TGTGCCAGCAGTTCCGCACTTTATAGCAATCAGCCCCAGCATTTT.

This clonotype was counted a few times. This chain joins TRBV28 and TRBJ1-2, with TRBD1 identical over 7 bases. The trim removed 4 bases at V and 6 bases at J, leaving 8 bases unmatched. Per the germline V gene, CDR1 is MDHEN and CDR2 is SYDVKM. The CDR3 is 14 amino acids. CDR3 loop: CASSSPGTANGYTF. DNA for the CDR3: TGTGCCAGCAGTTCCCCCGGGACAGCTAATGGCTACACCTTC.

There are a few counts of this clonotype. V usage is TRBV12-3 or TRBV12-4 and J usage is TRBJ1-4; D is perhaps TRBD1 (5 bases). The CDR3 totals 14 residues. The ends were cut back, 4 bases at V and 7 bases at J, with 13 bases in the middle. Here the CDR3 reads CASSSGYKGEKLFF. The DNA of the CDR3 is TGTGCCAGCAGTTCAGGGTATAAGGGTGAAAAACTGTTTTTT.

The chain is built from TRBV11-2 and TRBJ1-4, with D hard to call. The ends were cut back, 1 base at V and 4 bases at J, with 10 bases in the middle. CDR1 and CDR2 (germline): SGHAT, FQNNGV. This CDR3 contains 15 residues. For the CDR3, the DNA is TGTGCCAGCAGCTTAGGAACCCATATTAATGAAAAACTGTTTTTT. Translating gives CASSLGTHINEKLFF.

The J gene is TRBJ2-3, the V gene TRBV6-1; no clear D gene. V shed 7 bases and J shed 0 bases, with 8 bases lying between them. Germline CDR1 MNHNS, CDR2 SASEGT. The CDR3 sequence is 13 residues long. The CDR3 spells CASIWGSTDTQYF. CDR3 coding DNA: TGTGCCAGCATCTGGGGTAGCACAGATACGCAGTATTTT.

V gene TRBV7-2 combines with J gene TRBJ1-1; D is unclear. CDR3 size: 13 residues. Between the trimmed V and J ends, which lost 4 bases and 4 bases, there was a span of 10 bases. Germline V gene sequence: CDR1 SGHTA, CDR2 FQGNSA. CDR3 nucleotides: TGTGCCAGCAGCTCCCATTTTGTCACTGAAGCTTTCTTT. Translation gives CASSSHFVTEAFF.

The V and J genes are TRBV12-3 or TRBV12-4 and TRBJ2-1; 7 bases agree with TRBD2. The CDR3 is 12 residues long. The ends lost 7 bases at V and 9 bases at J; junction bases unmatched: 6. CDR3 in DNA: TGTGCCAGCACCCCCGGGGGGACTGAGCAGTTCTTC. Protein product: CASTPGGTEQFF.

The J gene is TRBJ2-7, the V gene TRBV5-1, with D unclear. Deletions cut 4 bases from V and 4 bases from J, with 15 bases between. Germline-derived CDR1 and CDR2 are SGHRS and YFSETQ. This CDR3 spans 14 amino acids. CDR3 in amino acids: CASSTGDGDYEQYF. In DNA, the CDR3 is TGCGCCAGCAGCACGGGTGATGGGGATTACGAGCAGTACTTC.

This clonotype was seen more than once but under ten times. The rearrangement uses TRBV7-9 and TRBJ1-6, with 7 bases matching TRBD1. V was clipped by 5 bases and J by 6 bases; unmatched bases: 7. Germline loops: CDR1 SEHNR, CDR2 FQNEAQ (reference sequence). There are 15 residues in the CDR3. In nucleotides, the CDR3 is TGTGCCAGCAGCGATGACAGGGCGGGTAATTCACCCCTCCACTTT. It yields the protein CASSDDRAGNSPLHF.

This clonotype was seen once. The chain links TRBV7-2 to TRBJ2-2; no clear D. This CDR3 region has 14 residues. Looked up from germline, CDR1 is SGHTA and CDR2 is FQGNSA. The V end lost 8 bases, the J end lost 0 bases, and 10 bases lay between the germline ends. The CDR3 coding sequence is TGTGCCAGCGGTAAACTTCCGAACACCGGGGAGCTGTTTTTT. Protein product: CASGKLPNTGELFF.

The chain is built from TRBV4-2 and TRBJ1-1; D gene uncertain. CDR1 is LGHNA and CDR2 is YNFKEQ in the germline V gene. There are 16 residues in the CDR3. V was cut by 0 bases and J by 1 base, with 12 bases left in between. CDR3 DNA: TGTGCCAGCAGCCAAGATCACCAGGCGGGGAACACTGAAGCTTTCTTT. Translating gives CASSQDHQAGNTEAFF.